The rows below give T cell receptor beta chains drawn from one sample of a study of blood T cells in healthy people across ages. One entry per CDR3 protein, called by TCRdb with MiXCR from the 5' RACE reads. The sample shows fewer than 900,000 distinct CDR3 sequences, approximately 50% of them seen only once. Sequencing was performed on blood. These receptors were taken from a woman in her fifties or sixties in good health. The CDR3 runs from the conserved cysteine through the conserved F or W.

v_gene: TRBV24-1; j_gene: TRBJ2-2; CDR3aa: CATSVPSSLGTGELFF
v_gene: TRBV5-1; j_gene: TRBJ2-3; CDR3aa: CASSLGQGATFSTDTQYF
v_gene: TRBV20-1; j_gene: TRBJ2-3; CDR3aa: CSASSSGSGTDTQYF
v_gene: TRBV29-1; j_gene: TRBJ2-1; CDR3aa: CSAGPMGSYNEQFF
v_gene: TRBV5-6; j_gene: TRBJ2-7; CDR3aa: CASRLEASWTSGSYEQYF
v_gene: TRBV12-3/TRBV12-4; j_gene: TRBJ2-7; CDR3aa: CASGKLAAIAYEQYF
v_gene: TRBV10-3; j_gene: TRBJ2-1; CDR3aa: CAIRTSSYNEQFF
v_gene: TRBV6-6; j_gene: TRBJ2-6; CDR3aa: CASSDTGVGANALTF
v_gene: TRBV5-6; j_gene: TRBJ1-6; CDR3aa: CASSWPGQTNSPLHF
v_gene: TRBV7-2; j_gene: TRBJ1-2; CDR3aa: CASSLDQGWGYGYTF
v_gene: TRBV15; j_gene: TRBJ2-3; CDR3aa: CATSRDLGLADTQYF
v_gene: TRBV20-1; j_gene: TRBJ2-1; CDR3aa: CSASAPQGPQFF
v_gene: TRBV28; j_gene: TRBJ2-7; CDR3aa: CASSPSSGNHHEQYF
v_gene: TRBV11-1; j_gene: TRBJ2-5; CDR3aa: CASNKGEGLARQETQYF
v_gene: TRBV7-2; j_gene: TRBJ2-7; CDR3aa: CASSLVGTGAIEQYF
v_gene: TRBV5-1; j_gene: TRBJ2-7; CDR3aa: CASKEANSYEQYF
v_gene: TRBV29-1; j_gene: TRBJ1-1; CDR3aa: CSVEQAMNTEAFF
v_gene: TRBV20-1; j_gene: .; CDR3aa: CSAGLAGGYEQYF
v_gene: TRBV14; j_gene: TRBJ1-4; CDR3aa: CASSQDRQGARGEKLFF
v_gene: TRBV10-3; j_gene: TRBJ1-6; CDR3aa: CAIGSAGWNSPLHF
v_gene: TRBV7-2; j_gene: TRBJ1-5; CDR3aa: CASSFTEFQPQHF
v_gene: TRBV28; j_gene: TRBJ2-3; CDR3aa: CASSTANLGQGTDTQYF
v_gene: TRBV7-2; j_gene: TRBJ1-4; CDR3aa: CASARTGNEKLFF
v_gene: TRBV10-3; j_gene: TRBJ1-4; CDR3aa: CASRGPNEKLFF
v_gene: TRBV7-8; j_gene: TRBJ2-1; CDR3aa: CASSLVPDSYNEQFF
v_gene: TRBV20-1; j_gene: TRBJ1-4; CDR3aa: CSASALGEDSEKLFF
v_gene: TRBV3-1; j_gene: TRBJ2-1; CDR3aa: CASSQERRTQFF
v_gene: TRBV2; j_gene: TRBJ2-7; CDR3aa: CASSAGTYEQYF
v_gene: TRBV6-1; j_gene: TRBJ2-5; CDR3aa: CASRVTGKAQETQYF
v_gene: TRBV20-1; j_gene: TRBJ2-7; CDR3aa: CSARDRLRYEQYF
v_gene: TRBV27; j_gene: TRBJ2-7; CDR3aa: CASSSDRTPYEQYF
v_gene: TRBV7-2; j_gene: TRBJ1-5; CDR3aa: CASSGQGFQPQHF
v_gene: TRBV5-1; j_gene: TRBJ1-1; CDR3aa: CASSLIGQGLNTEAFF
v_gene: TRBV7-2; j_gene: TRBJ1-1; CDR3aa: CASSLYQGREAFF
v_gene: TRBV18; j_gene: TRBJ2-6; CDR3aa: CASSPGTYHSGANVLTF
v_gene: TRBV2; j_gene: .; CDR3aa: CASSTGTSGRAYNEQYF
v_gene: TRBV10-3; j_gene: TRBJ1-2; CDR3aa: CAISEENYGYTF
v_gene: TRBV12-3/TRBV12-4; j_gene: TRBJ2-7; CDR3aa: CASRAWDGHEQYF
v_gene: TRBV5-5; j_gene: TRBJ2-3; CDR3aa: CASSVGPGSDTQYF
v_gene: TRBV5-5; j_gene: TRBJ2-3; CDR3aa: CASSLSDRFVTDTQYF
v_gene: TRBV6-2/TRBV6-3; j_gene: TRBJ2-7; CDR3aa: CAGSPRLVSNEQYF
v_gene: TRBV28; j_gene: TRBJ1-2; CDR3aa: CASSFYSSMYNYGYTF
v_gene: TRBV9; j_gene: TRBJ2-7; CDR3aa: CASSVGAAFDYEQYF
v_gene: TRBV28; j_gene: TRBJ2-1; CDR3aa: CASRVTFGNEQFF
v_gene: TRBV9; j_gene: TRBJ2-3; CDR3aa: CASSLDPGTIADTQYF
v_gene: TRBV7-9; j_gene: TRBJ2-1; CDR3aa: CASSLGGSSNPTHQYNEQFF
v_gene: TRBV21-1; j_gene: TRBJ2-7; CDR3aa: CARSYSLLSYEQYF
v_gene: TRBV7-2; j_gene: TRBJ2-1; CDR3aa: CASSPRSSYQTEQFF
v_gene: TRBV6-5; j_gene: .; CDR3aa: CASSARHPYEQYF
v_gene: TRBV20-1; j_gene: TRBJ2-5; CDR3aa: CSARVAGRETQYF
v_gene: TRBV7-9; j_gene: TRBJ2-3; CDR3aa: CASSATTSGRVSTDTQYF
v_gene: TRBV27; j_gene: TRBJ2-1; CDR3aa: CASSSGQQVYNEQFF
v_gene: TRBV19; j_gene: TRBJ2-7; CDR3aa: CASSPNFSYEQYF
v_gene: TRBV29-1; j_gene: TRBJ1-2; CDR3aa: CSADRENYSYTF
v_gene: TRBV2; j_gene: TRBJ2-1; CDR3aa: CASKGDPKPWDEQFF